This is a list of T cell receptor beta chains from one sample in a study of control samples from healthy donors and cancer patients. The data were produced by immunoSEQ multiplex PCR, yet TCRdb's version contains in-frame clones alone and is incomplete. The table lists approximately 150,000 clones, nearly 90% of them singletons. Source material: PBMCs. The receptors stem from a man aged 50 to 59 with head and neck cancer. Both conserved end residues are part of each CDR3. The D gene is left open where the match is weak. Part of the rows lack a size; the others show once, few, many or a class for expanded clones.

cdr3_aa cdr3_nt d_call v_call clone_size j_call
CAWRQESSYNSPLHF TGTGCCTGGAGACAGGAGAGCTCCTATAATTCACCCCTCCACTTT NA TRBV30 NA TRBJ1-6
CASRLRAVNEQFF TGTGCCAGCAGACTCCGAGCGGTAAATGAGCAGTTCTTC NA TRBV6-5 NA TRBJ2-1
CASSEPGSFNEKLFF TGTGCCAGCAGTGAGCCAGGCTCTTTTAATGAAAAACTGTTTTTT NA TRBV6-1 NA TRBJ1-4
CASSWVLGEAFF TGTGCCAGCAGCTGGGTTTTGGGTGAAGCTTTCTTT NA TRBV5-8 NA TRBJ1-1
CASSPGSGSPLHF TGTGCCAGCAGCCCCGGGAGTGGCTCACCCCTCCACTTT NA TRBV9 NA TRBJ1-6
CASSLDGISYEQYF TGCGCCAGCAGCTTGGACGGTATCTCCTACGAGCAGTACTTC NA TRBV5-1 NA TRBJ2-7
CASSGRGASGNTIYF TGTGCCAGCAGCGGTCGCGGGGCCTCTGGAAACACCATATATTTT NA TRBV9 NA TRBJ1-3
CASSARTGPNYGYTF TGTGCCAGCAGCGCTAGGACAGGCCCTAACTATGGCTACACCTTC TRBD1 TRBV3-1/TRBV3-2 NA TRBJ1-2
CASSPRGFGEETQYF TGTGCCAGCTCACCTCGGGGGTTCGGTGAAGAGACCCAGTACTTC NA TRBV18 NA TRBJ2-5
CASNQWGGLGGYTF TGTGCCAGCAATCAGTGGGGCGGGCTTGGGGGCTACACCTTC NA TRBV6-5 NA TRBJ1-2
CASSPLAGLGETQYF TGTGCCAGCTCACCACTGGCAGGGCTGGGGGAGACCCAGTACTTC NA TRBV18 NA TRBJ2-5
CASQGGARTDTQYF TGTGCCAGTCAGGGGGGGGCCCGCACAGATACGCAGTATTTT NA TRBV27 NA TRBJ2-3
CASSRTGFPEAFF TGTGCCAGCAGTAGAACAGGGTTCCCTGAAGCTTTCTTT NA TRBV6-5 NA TRBJ1-1
CASSLVDQDEQFF TGTGCCAGCAGCTTGGTGGATCAGGATGAGCAGTTCTTC NA TRBV5-4 NA TRBJ2-1
CASSLYQETQYF TGCGCCAGCAGCCTGTACCAAGAGACCCAGTACTTC NA TRBV5-1 NA TRBJ2-5
CASSQDRVSGANVLTF TGTGCCAGCAGCCAAGACAGGGTCTCTGGGGCCAACGTCCTGACTTTC NA TRBV3-1/TRBV3-2 NA TRBJ2-6
CASSYSIWTTYEQYF TGTGCCAGCAGTTACTCGATCTGGACTACCTACGAGCAGTACTTC NA TRBV6-5 NA TRBJ2-7
CASSLGTNTEAFF TGTGCCAGCAGCCTCGGGACAAACACTGAAGCTTTCTTT NA TRBV3-1/TRBV3-2 few TRBJ1-1
CASSTGTAYEQYF TGTGCCAGCAGCACCGGGACAGCCTACGAGCAGTACTTC TRBD1 TRBV11-2 NA TRBJ2-7
CASSVRSGTGNTIYF TGTGCCAGCAGCGTAAGGTCGGGGACAGGAAACACCATATATTTT NA TRBV9 NA TRBJ1-3
CASNQGAVGNQPQHF TGTGCCAGCAACCAGGGGGCCGTCGGCAATCAGCCCCAGCATTTT TRBD1 TRBV6-6 few TRBJ1-5
CASSFDYNEQFF TGTGCCAGCAGTTTCGACTACAATGAGCAGTTCTTC NA TRBV27 NA TRBJ2-1
CASSAGQGLFDEAFF TGCGCCAGCAGTGCCGGACAGGGCTTGTTTGACGAAGCTTTCTTT TRBD1 TRBV10-1 NA TRBJ1-1
CAIAGTGDEQFF TGTGCCATCGCCGGGACAGGGGATGAGCAGTTCTTC TRBD1 TRBV10-3 NA TRBJ2-1
CASSQRTYLTGELFF TGTGCCAGCAGCCAAAGGACATACCTCACCGGGGAGCTGTTTTTT NA TRBV7-2 NA TRBJ2-2
CASSLGGARDGYTF TGTGCCAGTAGCCTGGGGGGGGCCAGGGATGGCTACACCTTC NA TRBV19 NA TRBJ1-2